The present T cell receptor (beta chain) was sequenced within a study of T cells in Graves' hyperthyroidism and ophthalmopathy. The CDR3 has 18 residues. Germline lookup yields CDR1 MNHEY and CDR2 SVGEGT. V was trimmed by 2 bases and J by 0 bases, leaving 17 bases between them. RNA transcripts gave rise to amplified TCR beta CDR3 regions. HTBI primers drove first-round RT-PCR of the TCR CDR3. TCRdb called the multiplex PCR reads again in MiXCR, with one record for every CDR3 protein. This sample has about half a million distinct CDR3 sequences, with about 16% found just once. This clonotype has at least ten counts.

The V call is TRBV6-2 or TRBV6-3, the J call TRBJ2-1; D is ambiguous. The sequenced sample was blood. This TCR was sampled from a woman in her thirties with Graves' ophthalmopathy. The CDR3 DNA follows: TGTGCCAGCAGTTACCTGGTCTTGTCGTCTAGCTCCTACAATGAGCAGTTCTTC. Encoded protein: CASSYLVLSSSSYNEQFF.